These 27 T cell receptor beta chains originate from one sample sequenced in a study of T cell responses to AZD1222 COVID-19 vaccine. Produced via immunoSEQ multiplex PCR; TCRdb's table is partial and in-frame only. The sample consists of some 150,000 clones, 92% of them appearing once. The sample here was peripheral blood, taken on day 0 of MenACWY control vaccination. The receptors were gathered from an adult in good health.

The chain links TRBV18 to TRBJ2-4; D may be TRBD2 (6 bases). This CDR3 is built from 16 residues. The V end was cut by 0 bases, the J end by 0 bases, with 9 bases between. Per the germline V gene, CDR1 is KGHSH and CDR2 is LQKENI. CDR3 amino acids: CASSPPGLIAKNIQYF. The CDR3, as DNA: TGTGCCAGCTCACCACCGGGACTTATAGCCAAAAACATTCAGTACTTC. The full variable domain, completed using reference TRBV18 and TRBJ2-4, is NAGVMQNPRHLVRRRGQEARLRCSPMKGHSHVYWYRQLPEEGLKFMVYLQKENIIDESGMPKERFSAEFPKEGPSILRIQQVVRGDSAAYFCASSPPGLIAKNIQYFGAGTRLSVL.

The chain recombines TRBV2 with TRBJ2-2; D unresolved. The CDR3 sequence is 15 residues long. Germline V gene sequence: CDR1 SNHLY, CDR2 FYNNEI. Trimming shortened V by 2 bases and J by 4 bases, and 11 bases separated the two germline ends. The CDR3 loop reads CASSELVWPTGELFF. The CDR3 DNA is TGTGCCAGCAGTGAATTAGTGTGGCCCACCGGGGAGCTGTTTTTT.

The chain carries TRBV7-8 and TRBJ2-7; D not resolved. Between the trimmed V and J ends, which lost 5 bases and 2 bases, there was a span of 13 bases. CDR3 length equals 14 residues. The V gene's germline CDR1 is SGHVS and CDR2 FQNEAQ. The CDR3 region has the DNA TGTGCCAGCAGCCCCTACGTGAACACCTACGAGCAGTACTTC. As protein: CASSPYVNTYEQYF.

V usage is TRBV7-9 and J usage is TRBJ1-6; weak D call: TRBD1 (6 bases). The CDR3 sequence is 14 residues long. Germline values: CDR1 SEHNR, CDR2 FQNEAQ (reference sequence). Between the trimmed V and J ends, which lost 11 bases and 6 bases, there was a span of 17 bases. CDR3 bases: TGTGCCGGAGAGGGGGGCCCCCTTAATTCACCCCTCCACTTT. Residues: CAGEGGPLNSPLHF.

The chain couples TRBV27 to TRBJ2-3; 9 bases match TRBD2. Germline V gene lookup returns CDR1 MNHEY and CDR2 SMNVEV (reference sequence). V trimming: 1 base; J trimming: 2 bases; junction bases outside the gene matches: 4. CDR3 length: 16 residues. The CDR3 DNA is TGTGCCAGCAGTTTATTGGGCGGGAGGGCCACAGATACGCAGTATTTT. It is translated as CASSLLGGRATDTQYF.

This chain uses TRBV10-3 with TRBJ1-1; D is unclear. CDR3 length equals 15 residues. V lost 3 bases and J lost 1, with 12 bases in between. Germline lookup yields CDR1 ENHRY and CDR2 SYGVKD. CDR3 in DNA: TGTGCCATCAGTGAAAGGAGCACCCCGAACACTGAAGCTTTCTTT. Protein sequence: CAISERSTPNTEAFF.

The CDR3 nucleotides are TGTGCCAGTACTACCCAGGGGTCCGGCACAATTAATGAAAAACTGTTTTTT. Amino acids: CASTTQGSGTINEKLFF. The chain has TRBV19 and TRBJ1-4; maybe TRBD1 (6 bases). Germline V gene data show CDR1 as LNHDA and CDR2 as SQIVND (reference sequence). The V end lost 7 bases, the J end lost 4 bases, and 22 bases lay between the germline ends. This CDR3 has 17 residues. The variable domain in full, with the rest retrieved from reference TRBV19 and TRBJ1-4, is DGGITQSPKYLFRKEGQNVTLSCEQNLNHDAMYWYRQDPGQGLRLIYYSQIVNDFQKGDIAEGYSVSREKKESFPLTVTSAQKNPTAFYLCASTTQGSGTINEKLFFGSGTQLSVL.

The rearrangement links TRBV27 to TRBJ2-6; D is unclear. The CDR3 has 15 residues. Germline CDR1 is MNHEY and CDR2 is SMNVEV (reference sequence). V lost 5 bases and J lost 0, with 8 bases in between. CDR3 DNA: TGTGCCAGCAGTGTCCGGACCTCTGGGGCCAACGTCCTGACTTTC. Amino acids: CASSVRTSGANVLTF.

V and J are TRBV10-3 and TRBJ1-1; 7 nucleotides match TRBD1. The CDR3 length is 13 residues. The V and J ends lost 6 bases and 3 bases, in that order; junction bases with no gene match: 4. Germline-derived CDR1 and CDR2 are ENHRY and SYGVKD. CDR3 residues: CAIRQDRDTEAFF. The CDR3 DNA reads TGTGCCATCAGACAAGACAGGGACACTGAAGCTTTCTTT.

The rearrangement joins TRBV6-4 to TRBJ2-5; D is unresolved. V lost 2 bases, J lost 6 bases, and 13 bases lay in between. The CDR3 sequence is 14 residues long. In germline, CDR1 is MRHNA, CDR2 SNTAGT. The CDR3 coding sequence is TGTGCCAGCAGTGACGCCCAAATTCGTAAGACCCAGTACTTC. It codes for CASSDAQIRKTQYF.

The V gene is TRBV7-9, the J gene TRBJ1-4; possibly TRBD1 for D (5 bases). CDR1 and CDR2 from the germline V gene are SEHNR and FQNEAQ (reference sequence). This CDR3 is built from 14 residues. The germline V and J ends were trimmed by 3 bases and 7 bases, with 12 bases remaining between them. The CDR3 sequence is CASSFGQGLEKLFF. In DNA form, the CDR3 reads TGTGCCAGCAGCTTTGGGCAGGGTCTTGAAAAACTGTTTTTT. Using reference TRBV7-9 and TRBJ1-4 for the parts outside the CDR3, the full variable domain is DTGVSQNPRHKITKRGQNVTFRCDPISEHNRLYWYRQTLGQGPEFLTYFQNEAQLEKSRLLSDRFSAERPKGSFSTLEIQRTEQGDSAMYLCASSFGQGLEKLFFGSGTQLSVL.

The rearrangement uses TRBV7-3 and TRBJ2-2; TRBD1 might be the D (6 bases). The V end was cut by 3 bases, the J end by 4 bases, with 12 bases between. The CDR3 has 15 amino acids. The V gene's germline CDR1 is SGHTA and CDR2 FQGTGA. The CDR3 loop is CASSFSGVSTGELFF. The CDR3 nucleotides read TGTGCCAGCAGCTTCTCAGGGGTCAGCACCGGGGAGCTGTTTTTT.

The chain uses TRBV6-5 and TRBJ1-2; 7 bases are a match to TRBD1. This CDR3 region has 15 residues. With 0 bases clipped from V and 5 bases from J, the junction kept 6 bases outside the gene matches. The germline CDR1 and CDR2 sequences are MNHEY and SVGAGI. CDR3 region: CASSYSGPGGYGYTF. In DNA form, the CDR3 reads TGTGCCAGCAGTTACTCGGGACCAGGGGGTTATGGCTACACCTTC.

The V gene is TRBV10-3, the J gene TRBJ2-5, with 7 bases lining up with TRBD1. The CDR3 runs to 14 residues. Germline V gene lookup returns CDR1 ENHRY and CDR2 SYGVKD. V shed 0 bases and J 7 bases; nucleotides not matched to a gene: 5. As DNA, the CDR3 is TGTGCCATCAGTGAGTCGACAGGGTTTGGGACCCAGTACTTC. Amino acids: CAISESTGFGTQYF.

The chain is built from TRBV9 and TRBJ2-7; TRBD1 aligns across 11 bases. The CDR3 extends over 14 amino acids. The germline V gene encodes CDR1 SGDLS and CDR2 YYNGEE. The ends lost 6 bases at V and 6 bases at J; junction bases unmatched: 8. For the CDR3, the DNA is TGTGCCAGCACATCCGGACAGGGGGCTGGCGAGCAGTACTTC. It is translated as CASTSGQGAGEQYF.

The chain uses TRBV5-1 and TRBJ2-1, with D possibly being TRBD2 (5 bases). The CDR3 length is 20 residues. Trimming shortened V by 0 bases and J by 0 bases, and 22 bases separated the two germline ends. Germline assignment: CDR1 SGHRS and CDR2 YFSETQ. The CDR3 loop reads CASSLEAAQTSTSSYNEQFF. In DNA, the CDR3 is TGCGCCAGCAGCTTGGAGGCAGCGCAAACTTCCACTAGCTCCTACAATGAGCAGTTCTTC.

This clone came up once. This rearrangement joins TRBV11-3 to TRBJ2-5; TRBD1 or TRBD2 may be the D gene (6 bases each). This CDR3 has 16 amino acids. The germline CDR1 and CDR2 sequences are SGHNT and YENEEA. The V gene lost 0 bases and the J gene lost 6 bases, with 17 bases spanning the gap. CDR3 sequence: CASSLDANGGRKTQYF. The CDR3 coding sequence is TGTGCCAGCAGCTTAGATGCGAATGGGGGGCGAAAGACCCAGTACTTC.

In its sample, this clone was seen once. The V call is TRBV6-6, the J call TRBJ1-2, with 10 bases identical to TRBD1. The germline CDR1 and CDR2 sequences are MNHNY and SVGAGI (reference sequence). CDR3 size: 12 residues. With 8 bases clipped from V and 11 bases from J, the junction kept 8 bases outside the gene matches. Here the CDR3 DNA reads TGTGCCAGCGGAATGGGACAGGGGAGGTACACCTTC. Translating it yields CASGMGQGRYTF.

Comments on this clone: One end of the junction fails to match germline, which may point to a read error. The rearrangement links TRBV7-8 to TRBJ2-5; 8 nucleotides agree with TRBD1. Germline CDR1 SGHVS, CDR2 FQNEAQ. The length of the CDR3 is 13 residues. The CDR3 coding sequence is TGTGCCAGCAGCCCTAGGACAGGGCCGTTGAGGCACTTC. Amino acid sequence: CASSPRTGPLRHF.

The CDR3 loop reads CSVRTDMNTEAFF. In nucleotides, the CDR3 is TGCAGCGTTAGGACAGATATGAACACTGAAGCTTTCTTT. The chain carries TRBV29-1 and TRBJ1-1, with TRBD1 as a possible D gene (6 bases). Per the germline V gene, CDR1 is SQVTM and CDR2 is ANQGSEA. The CDR3 is 13 residues long. Trimming took off 5 bases at V and 0 bases at J, with 10 bases between the two ends.

V is TRBV14 and J is TRBJ2-1; no firm D call. V was trimmed by 3 bases and J by 10 bases, leaving 7 bases between them. CDR1 and CDR2 from the germline V gene are SGHDN and FVKESK. The CDR3 contains 11 residues. This CDR3 is CASSQRWEQFF. In nucleotides, the CDR3 is TGTGCCAGCAGCCAGCGTTGGGAGCAGTTCTTC.

The CDR3 DNA reads as TGTGCCTGGAGTTCCTACAGCTACGAGCAGTACTTC. It yields the protein CAWSSYSYEQYF. V usage is TRBV30 and J usage is TRBJ2-7; D gene unclear. CDR1 and CDR2 from the germline V gene are GTSNPN and SVGIG (reference sequence). The CDR3 has 12 amino acids. V lost 2 bases and J 3 bases, leaving 8 bases between the germline ends.

The sample holds one count of this clone. V usage is TRBV15 and J usage is TRBJ1-1; perhaps TRBD1 as D (6 bases). The V and J ends lost 1 base and 1 base respectively, with 16 bases between them. The CDR3 sequence is 17 residues long. Germline lookup yields CDR1 LNHNV and CDR2 YYDKDF (reference sequence). CDR3 nucleotides: TGTGCCACCAGCAGAGGGGACCTCATGGGGGCGAACACTGAAGCTTTCTTT. Translation: CATSRGDLMGANTEAFF.

The rearrangement links TRBV20-1 to TRBJ1-5; D ambiguous. The CDR3 is made up of 11 amino acids. V was cut by 3 bases and J by 11 bases, with 11 bases left in between. CDR1 and CDR2 (germline): DFQATT, SNEGSKA (reference sequence). CDR3 bases: TGCAGTGCTAGGCGGGTAGACACCCAGCATTTT. Translated: CSARRVDTQHF.

This clone was recorded a few times. The chain recombines TRBV30 with TRBJ1-2; 8 bases fit TRBD1. The ends lost 3 bases at V and 8 bases at J; junction bases unmatched: 8. The CDR3 totals 13 residues. CDR1 GTSNPN and CDR2 SVGIG come from the germline V gene (reference sequence). CDR3 region: CAWSRGQGRGYTF. The CDR3 DNA follows: TGTGCCTGGAGCCGAGGACAGGGACGAGGCTACACCTTC. Based on the CDR3 plus reference TRBV30 and TRBJ1-2, the full variable domain is SQTIHQWPATLVQPVGSPLSLECTVEGTSNPNLYWYRQAAGRGLQLLFYSVGIGQISSEVPQNLSASRPQDRQFILSSKKLLLSDSGFYLCAWSRGQGRGYTFGSGTRLTVV.

The rearrangement joins TRBV3-1 (or the pseudogene TRBV3-2) to TRBJ2-1; TRBD2 aligns across 16 bases. Germline values: CDR1 LGHDT, CDR2 YNNKEL (reference sequence). V was clipped by 0 bases and J by 4 bases; unmatched bases: 9. This CDR3 contains 20 residues. Here the CDR3 DNA reads TGTGCCAGCAGCCAAGAGGGACTAGCGGGAGGGCTCCCCCCTTACAATGAGCAGTTCTTC. Its protein is CASSQEGLAGGLPPYNEQFF.

In the case of this clone: A junction end diverges from the germline sequence, so it may reflect a read error. The chain uses TRBV10-3 and TRBJ2-1; 8 bases are a match to TRBD1. Germline CDR1 reads ENHRY; CDR2 reads SYGVKD. The CDR3 length is 12 residues. The CDR3 region is CAISEPGTGLIF. The CDR3, as DNA: TGTGCCATCAGTGAGCCAGGGACAGGCCTAATCTTC.